This passage covers 20 T cell receptor beta chains from one sample sequenced in a study of shared clonotypes between healthy human individuals. Measured with immunoSEQ multiplex PCR; TCRdb has only the in-frame clones, and not every one. Counted here are 330,000 or so clones, around 70% occurring once; the ten biggest clones make up around 9.3%. The sequencing sample was made of memory CD4+ T cells sorted from blood. The subset denotes: CD45RA-negative fraction. The origin of the receptors is a man younger than 45 in good health.

In its sample, this clone was seen a few times. The chain combines TRBV10-2 with TRBJ2-7, with D perhaps TRBD1 (5 bases). This CDR3 has 12 amino acids. The ends were cut back, 4 bases at V and 4 bases at J, with 8 bases in the middle. Per the germline V gene, CDR1 is WSHSY and CDR2 is SAAADI. This chain's CDR3 is CASSATEYEQYF. The CDR3 DNA follows: TGCGCCAGCAGTGCGACAGAATACGAGCAGTACTTC.

The CDR3 DNA sequence: TGTGCCAGCAGCTTAGACGTTGGGGGCTGGGGAACCGGGGAGCTGTTTTTT. As protein: CASSLDVGGWGTGELFF. J is TRBJ2-2 and V is TRBV11-2; D is possibly TRBD1 (6 bases). This CDR3 region has 17 residues. V lost 0 bases to trimming and J lost 5 bases, with 16 bases between them. Germline CDR1 SGHAT, CDR2 FQNNGV.

This chain uses TRBV2 with TRBJ2-1, with 8 nucleotides matching TRBD2. The CDR3 is 13 residues long. Germline loops: CDR1 SNHLY, CDR2 FYNNEI. The trim removed 8 bases at V and 5 bases at J, leaving 5 bases unmatched. The CDR3 coding sequence is TGTGCCAGCGCTAGCGGGCCAAACAATGAGCAGTTCTTC. Protein: CASASGPNNEQFF.

A few counts support this clone. The chain employs TRBV6-1 and TRBJ1-6; D is unresolved. The V end lost 1 base, the J end lost 15 bases, and 13 bases lay between the germline ends. Germline V gene data show CDR1 as MNHNS and CDR2 as SASEGT. The CDR3 loop spans 13 amino acids. CDR3 amino acids: CASSEGLRVNLHF. Here the CDR3 DNA reads TGTGCCAGCAGTGAAGGACTCCGGGTGAACCTCCACTTT.

This chain connects TRBV11-2 to TRBJ2-7; no clear D. This CDR3 region has 14 residues. Trimming pared 6 bases from V and 3 bases from J, leaving 15 bases between. Germline-derived CDR1 and CDR2 are SGHAT and FQNNGV. The CDR3 spells CASSRRRGYYEQYF. The CDR3 bases are TGTGCCAGCAGTCGTAGACGAGGCTACTACGAGCAGTACTTC.

The chain has TRBV19 and TRBJ2-3; D tentatively reads TRBD1 or TRBD2 (5 bases each). The CDR3 length is 13 residues. Germline assignment: CDR1 LNHDA and CDR2 SQIVND (reference sequence). With 5 bases removed from V and 6 bases from J, the gap between germline ends came to 12 bases. CDR3 coding DNA: TGTGCCAGTAGTGTCAGAGGGGAGGATACGCAGTATTTT. Its protein is CASSVRGEDTQYF.

J is TRBJ1-2 and V is TRBV10-3; 12 bases line up with TRBD1. Unmatched junction bases numbered 6, after V lost 6 bases and J lost 7 bases. The CDR3 runs to 14 residues. In germline, CDR1 is ENHRY, CDR2 SYGVKD. This chain's CDR3 is CAIRPGQGAGGYTF. The CDR3 nucleotides are TGTGCCATCAGACCGGGACAGGGGGCCGGTGGCTACACCTTC.

The V and J genes are TRBV27 and TRBJ2-1, with a possible D match to TRBD2 (6 bases). V gave up 3 bases and J gave up 0 bases, with 12 bases separating them. This CDR3 region has 16 residues. CDR1 MNHEY and CDR2 SMNVEV come from the germline V gene (reference sequence). In nucleotides, the CDR3 is TGTGCCAGCAGTTTTTTAGCGGCCTACTCCTACAATGAGCAGTTCTTC. Translated, it gives CASSFLAAYSYNEQFF.

The chain joins TRBV5-1 to TRBJ1-4, with TRBD1 matching over 9 bases. The CDR3 sequence is 16 residues long. CDR1 is SGHRS, CDR2 YFSETQ, per germline. The J segment lost 3 bases and the V segment lost 1 base, leaving 4 bases of the junction unmatched. This CDR3 reads CASSLTGQGSNEKLFF. Written as DNA, the CDR3 is TGCGCCAGCAGCTTGACGGGACAGGGATCTAATGAAAAACTGTTTTTT. Full variable domain (rest looked up from reference TRBV5-1 and TRBJ1-4): KAGVTQTPRYLIKTRGQQVTLSCSPISGHRSVSWYQQTPGQGLQFLFEYFSETQRNKGNFPGRFSGRQFSNSRSEMNVSTLELGDSALYLCASSLTGQGSNEKLFFGSGTQLSVL.

The V gene is TRBV5-1, the J gene TRBJ2-7; 8 bases fit TRBD1. The J segment lost 2 bases and the V segment lost 4 bases, leaving 8 bases of the junction unmatched. This CDR3 region has 15 residues. Germline V lookup: CDR1 SGHRS, CDR2 YFSETQ. Here the CDR3 DNA reads TGCGCCAGCAGCCGATCGGGACAGGAGACCTACGAGCAGTACTTC. Protein sequence: CASSRSGQETYEQYF.

Only a few counts were recorded for this clone. DNA of the CDR3: TGTGCCAGCAGTTCAACTAGCGGCCGCTCCTACAATGAGCAGTTCTTC. This encodes CASSSTSGRSYNEQFF. The rearrangement joins TRBV27 to TRBJ2-1; 8 bases agree with TRBD2. CDR3 length: 16 amino acids. Trimming at V came to 4 bases and at J to 0 bases, leaving 5 bases not matched to a gene. CDR1 and CDR2 (germline): MNHEY, SMNVEV (reference sequence).

The rearrangement links TRBV5-5 to TRBJ2-3; D uncertain. Germline assignment: CDR1 SGHKS and CDR2 YYEKEE (reference sequence). This CDR3 contains 13 residues. V was shortened by 4 bases and J by 4 bases, with 10 bases between the two germline ends. CDR3 nucleotides: TGTGCCAGCAGCCGATCCCCCCCAGATACGCAGTATTTT. It codes for CASSRSPPDTQYF.

The rearrangement joins TRBV6-1 to TRBJ2-3, with 9 bases aligning to TRBD1. CDR3 size: 15 residues. V was pared by 8 bases and J by 4 bases, with 10 bases of the junction left unmatched. The germline V gene has CDR1 MNHNS and CDR2 SASEGT. DNA of the CDR3: TGTGCCAGCGGGGTTACAGGGGGCGAAGCAGATACGCAGTATTTT. This gives the protein CASGVTGGEADTQYF.

The chain has TRBV10-3 and TRBJ2-3; D is unclear. V dropped 3 bases and J dropped 5 bases, with 3 bases sitting between them. The germline gives CDR1 ENHRY, CDR2 SYGVKD. The CDR3 is made up of 11 amino acids. CDR3 nucleotides: TGTGCCATCAGTGACCTAGATACGCAGTATTTT. It translates to CAISDLDTQYF.

V and J are TRBV19 and TRBJ2-2; 10 nucleotides match TRBD1. V gave up 9 bases and J gave up 7 bases; unmatched junction bases: 5. CDR1 and CDR2 (germline): LNHDA, SQIVND (reference sequence). The CDR3 runs 13 residues. The CDR3 here is CASSGQGNGELFF. CDR3 DNA sequence: TGTGCCAGCTCGGGACAGGGGAACGGGGAGCTGTTTTTT.

This clone was detected only once. CDR3 sequence reads: CASSLEAALSGNTIYF. The CDR3 nucleotides are TGCGCCAGCAGCTTGGAGGCAGCTCTCTCTGGAAACACCATATATTTT. The chain carries TRBV5-1 and TRBJ1-3, with D uncertain. This CDR3 is 16 amino acids long. Between the trimmed V and J ends, which lost 0 bases and 0 bases, there was a span of 10 bases. Germline CDR1 is SGHRS and CDR2 is YFSETQ. Complete variable domain (other parts from reference TRBV5-1 and TRBJ1-3): KAGVTQTPRYLIKTRGQQVTLSCSPISGHRSVSWYQQTPGQGLQFLFEYFSETQRNKGNFPGRFSGRQFSNSRSEMNVSTLELGDSALYLCASSLEAALSGNTIYFGEGSWLTVV.

The CDR3 nucleotides are TGTGCCAGCAGCCAAGATCCGGGAGGTAGGACGGCTTTCTTT. As protein: CASSQDPGGRTAFF. The chain employs TRBV4-2 and TRBJ1-1, with unresolved D. The CDR3 spans 14 residues. Per the germline V gene, CDR1 is LGHNA and CDR2 is YNFKEQ. V gave up 0 bases and J gave up 11 bases, with 16 bases separating them.

J is TRBJ2-1 and V is TRBV6-6, with 14 bases aligning to TRBD2. The CDR3 length is 16 residues. Trimming at V came to 3 bases and at J to 10 bases, leaving 8 bases not matched to a gene. Germline loops: CDR1 MNHNY, CDR2 SVGAGI (reference sequence). The CDR3 DNA follows: TGTGCCAGCAGTTATTGGGGGACTAGCGGGAGTGGCGAGCAGTTCTTC. Translated: CASSYWGTSGSGEQFF.

On this clone itself: Within the sample, other DNA sequences also encode this same CDR3. The chain combines TRBV27 with TRBJ1-5, with D perhaps matching TRBD1 (6 bases). V lost 2 bases to trimming and J lost 6 bases, with 11 bases between them. Germline CDR1 MNHEY, CDR2 SMNVEV (reference sequence). This CDR3 spans 14 amino acids. CDR3 sequence reads: CASSLSRGSQPQHF. The CDR3 bases are TGTGCCAGCAGTTTAAGCAGGGGCTCTCAGCCCCAGCATTTT.

V gene TRBV5-1 combines with J gene TRBJ2-1, with D possibly being TRBD2 (6 bases). In germline, CDR1 is SGHRS, CDR2 YFSETQ. Trimming pared 2 bases from V and 5 bases from J, leaving 11 bases between. There are 14 residues in the CDR3. CDR3 in DNA: TGCGCCAGCAGCTTTATGCCGGGGGACAATGAGCAGTTCTTC. Translation gives CASSFMPGDNEQFF.